What follows is one T cell receptor beta chain and its context. Its antigen is undetermined. Assay used: immunoSEQ multiplex PCR; TCRdb lists only in-frame clones, some missing. Here the sample spans 75,000 to 90,000 clones, around 90% being singletons. This sample was taken from a study of OX40 agonist ivuxolimab in advanced cancers. Overall study: Patients received ivuxolimab, an agonistic anti-OX40 (CD134) antibody. The dose of intravenous ivuxolimab that patients received every 2 weeks ranged from 0.01 to 10 mg/kg. General study results and limits: Relative to CD4+ cells, CD8+ T cells on average had more expanded clones.

The germline V gene encodes CDR1 SNHLY and CDR2 FYNNEI. CDR3 length: 16 amino acids. V was cut by 0 bases and J by 8 bases, with 17 bases left in between. Autoimmune disease history or systemic immunosuppression meant exclusion. The sample was CD4+ or CD8+ T cells sorted from blood, taken in a trial of the OX40 agonist ivuxolimab. This sequence joins TRBV2 and TRBJ1-3, with D possibly being TRBD1 (5 bases). The clonotype originates from an adult with an advanced solid tumor such as melanoma, head and neck, liver or kidney cancer. The CDR3 protein is CASSEAPGPRADTIYF. CDR3 sequence (DNA): TGTGCCAGCAGTGAAGCGCCTGGGCCCAGGGCGGACACCATATATTTT. The complete variable domain, with remaining parts taken from reference TRBV2 and TRBJ1-3, reads EPEVTQTPSHQVTQMGQEVILRCVPISNHLYFYWYRQILGQKVEFLVSFYNNEISEKSEIFDDQFSVERPDGSNFTLKIRSTKLEDSAMYFCASSEAPGPRADTIYFGEGSWLTVV.